One sample yielded the 6 T cell receptor beta chains listed below, sequenced in a study of cytomegalovirus exposure and HLA in healthy donors. PCR was performed using 60 Vbeta and 13 Jbeta primers. The protocol was immunoSEQ multiplex PCR, while the TCRdb copy is restricted to in-frame clones and leaves out a portion. This table holds 180,000 or so clones, about 82% found once. Material: PBMCs. These receptors were taken from a female donor in good health and CMV-seronegative.

In DNA, the CDR3 is TGCGCCAGTAAAATTGACCCAGGGATTGCTGGAAACACCATATATTTT. Its translation is CASKIDPGIAGNTIYF. The rearrangement links TRBV10-1 to TRBJ1-3; TRBD1 might be the D (5 bases). Germline V gene sequence: CDR1 WNHNN, CDR2 SYGVQD (reference sequence). The CDR3 totals 16 residues. V dropped 9 bases and J dropped 2 bases, with 20 bases sitting between them.

This clone has more than one count but fewer than ten. The chain has TRBV7-3 and TRBJ1-2; 9 nucleotides align to TRBD1. Unmatched junction bases numbered 6, after V lost 2 bases and J lost 8 bases. The CDR3 totals 14 residues. CDR1 and CDR2 (germline): SGHTA, FQGTGA. The CDR3 sequence: CASSLDGTGFGYTF. CDR3 nucleotides: TGTGCCAGCAGCTTAGACGGGACAGGGTTCGGCTACACCTTC.

The rearrangement uses TRBV6-5 and TRBJ2-5; 7 bases are shared with TRBD1. Germline V CDR1 and CDR2: MNHEY, SVGAGI. V lost 5 bases, J lost 2 bases, and 5 bases stayed unmatched. This CDR3 contains 14 residues. CDR3 sequence: CASSQPGQQETQYF. CDR3 DNA sequence: TGTGCCAGCAGTCAACCGGGACAGCAAGAGACCCAGTACTTC.

The chain carries TRBV4-3 and TRBJ2-6; a possible D gene is TRBD1 (6 bases). Trimming took off 0 bases at V and 6 bases at J, with 9 bases between the two ends. Per germline, CDR1 LGHNA and CDR2 YSLEER. This CDR3 spans 15 amino acids. CDR3 amino acids: CASSQEPGEANVLTF. Here the CDR3 DNA reads TGCGCCAGCAGCCAAGAACCAGGGGAGGCCAACGTCCTGACTTTC.

This chain uses TRBV9 with TRBJ2-5, with 8 bases identical to TRBD2. This CDR3 is built from 16 residues. Trimming took 0 bases from V and 3 from J; bases not matched to a gene: 7. Per the germline V gene, CDR1 is SGDLS and CDR2 is YYNGEE. The CDR3 protein is CASSVAIGGGKETQYF. DNA for the CDR3: TGTGCCAGCAGCGTAGCTATCGGGGGGGGTAAAGAGACCCAGTACTTC. Looking up the rest from reference TRBV9 and TRBJ2-5 gives the full variable domain: DSGVTQTPKHLITATGQRVTLRCSPRSGDLSVYWYQQSLDQGLQFLIQYYNGEERAKGNILERFSAQQFPDLHSELNLSSLELGDSALYFCASSVAIGGGKETQYFGPGTRLLVL.

There are many counts of this clone. The same CDR3 arises from other DNA sequences in this sample as well. The V and J genes are TRBV6-6 and TRBJ2-2; D is unclear. Trimming removed 5 bases from V and 4 bases from J, with 5 bases in between. The length of the CDR3 is 12 residues. The germline V gene encodes CDR1 MNHNY and CDR2 SVGAGI (reference sequence). The CDR3 region has the DNA TGTGCCAGCAGTCCGGGCACCGGGGAGCTGTTTTTT. Protein product: CASSPGTGELFF.